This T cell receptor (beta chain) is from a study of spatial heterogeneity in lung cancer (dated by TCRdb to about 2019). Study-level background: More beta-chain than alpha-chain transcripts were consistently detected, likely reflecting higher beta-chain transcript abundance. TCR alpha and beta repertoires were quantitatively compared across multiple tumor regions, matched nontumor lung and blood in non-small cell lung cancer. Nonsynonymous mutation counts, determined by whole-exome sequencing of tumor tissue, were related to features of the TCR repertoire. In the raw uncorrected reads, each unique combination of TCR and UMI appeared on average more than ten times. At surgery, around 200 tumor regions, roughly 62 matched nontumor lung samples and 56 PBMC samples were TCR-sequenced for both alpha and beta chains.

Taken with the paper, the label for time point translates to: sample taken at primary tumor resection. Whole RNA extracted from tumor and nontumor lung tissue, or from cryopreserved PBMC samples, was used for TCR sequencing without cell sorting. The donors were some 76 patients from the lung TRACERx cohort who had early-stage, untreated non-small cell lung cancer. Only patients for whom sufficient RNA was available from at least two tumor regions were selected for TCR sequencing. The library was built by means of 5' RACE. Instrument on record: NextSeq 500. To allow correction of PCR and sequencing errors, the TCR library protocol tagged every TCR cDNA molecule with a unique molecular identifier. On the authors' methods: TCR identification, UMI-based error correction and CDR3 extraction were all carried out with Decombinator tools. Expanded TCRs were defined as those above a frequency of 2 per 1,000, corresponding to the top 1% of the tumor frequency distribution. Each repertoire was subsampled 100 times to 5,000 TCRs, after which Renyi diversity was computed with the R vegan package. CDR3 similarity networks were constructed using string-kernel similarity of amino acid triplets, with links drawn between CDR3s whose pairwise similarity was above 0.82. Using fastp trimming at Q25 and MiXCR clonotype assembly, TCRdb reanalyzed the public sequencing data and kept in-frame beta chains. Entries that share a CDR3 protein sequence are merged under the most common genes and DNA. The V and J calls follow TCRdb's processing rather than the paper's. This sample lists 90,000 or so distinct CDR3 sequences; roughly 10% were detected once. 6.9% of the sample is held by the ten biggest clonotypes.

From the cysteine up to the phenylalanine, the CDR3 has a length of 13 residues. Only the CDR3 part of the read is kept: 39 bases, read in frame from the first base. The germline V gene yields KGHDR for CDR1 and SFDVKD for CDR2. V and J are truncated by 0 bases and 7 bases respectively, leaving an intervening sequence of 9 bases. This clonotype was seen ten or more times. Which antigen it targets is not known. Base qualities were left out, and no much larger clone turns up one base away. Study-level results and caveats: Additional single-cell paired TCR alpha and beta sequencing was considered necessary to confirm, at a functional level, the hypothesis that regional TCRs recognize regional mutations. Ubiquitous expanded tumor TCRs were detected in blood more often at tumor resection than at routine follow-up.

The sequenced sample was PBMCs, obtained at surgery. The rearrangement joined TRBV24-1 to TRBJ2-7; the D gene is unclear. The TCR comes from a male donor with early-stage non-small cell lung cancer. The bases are TGTGCCACCAGTGATTTGTTTTCGGGTGAGCAGTACTTC. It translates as CATSDLFSGEQYF.